This TCR beta chain was captured in a study of blood T cell repertoires in COVID-19. This clone turned up a few times. There are 16 residues in the CDR3. Germline V lookup: CDR1 KGHDR, CDR2 SFDVKD. The V gene end was trimmed by 2 bases and the J gene end by 7 bases; junction bases not matched to a gene: 7. Generated by immunoSEQ multiplex PCR, the TCRdb table keeps only in-frame clones and is missing some. The data contain about 140,000 clones, 84% of them singletons. The chain couples TRBV24-1 to TRBJ2-1; 10 bases align to TRBD1. Sequences were obtained from PBMCs or T cells enriched from blood (not recorded which). This receptor was obtained from a middle-aged man with acute COVID-19. This CDR3 reads CATSDSDRGNLNEQFF. CDR3 nucleotide sequence: TGTGCCACCAGTGATTCGGACAGGGGGAATTTAAATGAGCAGTTCTTC.